This entry lists 5 T cell receptor beta chains sequenced from one sample in a study of CXCR3-negative and CXCR3-positive naive CD8 T cells. Overall study findings and caveats: Naive cells that were CXCR3-positive had more hydrophobic TRB CDR3s (compared with CXCR3-negative naive cells).

UMI-tagged TRB cDNA libraries were built via 5' RACE. For each CDR3 protein, TCRdb gives one entry from its re-call of the 5' RACE reads, without DNA. The repertoire table contains 90,000 to 150,000 distinct CDR3 sequences. For these TCRs, the target antigens are not known. The sequenced sample consisted of naive CXCR3+ CD8+ T cells from blood. Subset meaning: CD45RO-CCR7+CD27+CD95- naive CD8+ T cells expressing CXCR3 (TNR3+). All receptors derive from a human donor in good health. Some clones in this sample may be carry-over from other donors' samples.

The chain joins TRBV6-6 to TRBJ2-7. The germline gives CDR1 MNHNY, CDR2 SVGAGI (reference sequence). The CDR3 has 12 amino acids. The CDR3 region is CASSYGQNEQYF.

This chain uses TRBV28 with TRBJ2-7; as DNA is missing, the TRBD1 call by TCRdb cannot be tested. The germline V gene encodes CDR1 MDHEN and CDR2 SYDVKM. CDR3 size: 13 residues. The CDR3: CASSRTGGYEQYF.

The chain joins TRBV12-3 or TRBV12-4 to TRBJ1-2; TCRdb reports TRBD1, a call that lacks DNA to check it against. This CDR3 is 15 amino acids long. CDR3 amino acids: CASRDALSGARGYTF.

V usage is TRBV12-3 or TRBV12-4 and J usage is TRBJ1-6; the TCRdb D gene call, TRBD1, has no DNA to confirm it. This CDR3 contains 13 residues. The CDR3 region is CASSLTGSSPLHF.

V and J are TRBV12-3 or TRBV12-4 and TRBJ2-7; the D call from TCRdb, TRBD1, cannot be confirmed without DNA. The CDR3 extends over 15 amino acids. The CDR3 region is CASSPDGGHSYEQYF.